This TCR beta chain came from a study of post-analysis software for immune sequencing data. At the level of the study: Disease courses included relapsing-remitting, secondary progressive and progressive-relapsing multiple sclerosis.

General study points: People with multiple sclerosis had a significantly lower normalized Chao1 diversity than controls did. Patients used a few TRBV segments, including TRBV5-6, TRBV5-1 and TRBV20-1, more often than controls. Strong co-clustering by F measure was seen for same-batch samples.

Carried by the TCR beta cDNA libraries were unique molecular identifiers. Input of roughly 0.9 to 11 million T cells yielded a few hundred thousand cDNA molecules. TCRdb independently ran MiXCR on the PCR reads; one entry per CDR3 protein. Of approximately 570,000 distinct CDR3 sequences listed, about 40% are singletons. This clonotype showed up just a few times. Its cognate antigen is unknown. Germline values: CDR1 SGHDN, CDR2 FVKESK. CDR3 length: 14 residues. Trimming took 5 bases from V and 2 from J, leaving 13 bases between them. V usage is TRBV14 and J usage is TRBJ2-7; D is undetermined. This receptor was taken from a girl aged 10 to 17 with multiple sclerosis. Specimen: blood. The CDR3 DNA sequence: TGTGCCAGCAGCAGAGTTTACCGGGCCTACGAGCAGTACTTC. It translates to CASSRVYRAYEQYF.